The 22 T cell receptor beta chains reported below all come from one sample, sequenced in a study of cytomegalovirus exposure and HLA in healthy donors. The primer mix had 60 Vbeta and 13 Jbeta primers. Measured with immunoSEQ multiplex PCR; TCRdb has only the in-frame clones, and not every one. Of 100,000 to 150,000 clones listed, around nine tenths are singletons. Sequenced: PBMCs. The receptors shown here come from a woman younger than 45 in good health and CMV-seronegative.

This chain uses TRBV5-1 with TRBJ2-1; D might be TRBD2 (6 bases). CDR3 length: 15 residues. Trimming removed 0 bases from V and 13 bases from J, with 20 bases in between. Germline CDR1 SGHRS, CDR2 YFSETQ. CDR3 bases: TGCGCCAGCAGCTTGGTGGGGGGACTCCAAATGGCCCAGTTCTTC. It translates to CASSLVGGLQMAQFF.

The sample holds one count of this clone. The chain combines TRBV9 with TRBJ2-3; possibly TRBD2 for D (6 bases). V lost 0 bases and J lost 6, with 14 bases in between. CDR1 is SGDLS, CDR2 YYNGEE, per germline. There are 15 residues in the CDR3. CDR3 in amino acids: CASSVGRLAPDTQYF. CDR3 nucleotide sequence: TGTGCCAGCAGCGTAGGTAGGCTAGCGCCCGATACGCAGTATTTT.

This chain connects TRBV11-2 to TRBJ1-5; D is ambiguous. The CDR3 has 13 amino acids. Germline V gene sequence: CDR1 SGHAT, CDR2 FQNNGV. The V end was cut by 0 bases, the J end by 6 bases, with 6 bases between. The CDR3 bases are TGTGCCAGCAGCTTAGAACATTCTCAGCCCCAGCATTTT. Translation: CASSLEHSQPQHF.

V gene TRBV7-3 combines with J gene TRBJ1-1; no clear D gene. The germline CDR1 and CDR2 sequences are SGHTA and FQGTGA. The CDR3 extends over 13 amino acids. V was trimmed by 5 bases and J by 7 bases, leaving 14 bases between them. CDR3: CASSPSPGLEAFF. Here the CDR3 DNA reads TGTGCCAGCAGCCCGTCCCCAGGACTTGAAGCTTTCTTT.

The table lists this clone with a count of one. The chain combines TRBV7-6 with TRBJ2-7; TRBD1 matches at 11 bases. The length of the CDR3 is 15 residues. Germline V gene sequence: CDR1 SGHVS, CDR2 FNYEAQ. The trim removed 4 bases at V and 3 bases at J, leaving 5 bases unmatched. CDR3 amino acids: CASSSGQGAIYEQYF. Written as DNA, the CDR3 is TGTGCCAGCAGCTCCGGACAGGGGGCGATCTACGAGCAGTACTTC.

This rearrangement joins TRBV15 to TRBJ1-2, with a possible D match to TRBD1 (6 bases). CDR1 LNHNV and CDR2 YYDKDF come from the germline V gene (reference sequence). This CDR3 has 16 residues. Trimming took off 5 bases at V and 8 bases at J, with 24 bases between the two ends. Here the CDR3 DNA reads TGTGCCACCAGCCCGAAAAGGACAGAAACTACTATGGGCTACACCTTC. It yields the protein CATSPKRTETTMGYTF.

This chain links TRBV7-2 with TRBJ2-7; D is possibly TRBD2 (5 bases). This CDR3 is 12 amino acids long. Deletions cut 5 bases from V and 6 bases from J, with 11 bases between. Germline CDR1 is SGHTA and CDR2 is FQGNSA. The CDR3 DNA sequence: TGTGCCAGCAGCCCCCAAGAGGGCGAGCAGTACTTC. It codes for CASSPQEGEQYF. Combining the CDR3 with reference TRBV7-2 and TRBJ2-7 gives the whole variable domain GAGVSQSPSNKVTEKGKDVELRCDPISGHTALYWYRQSLGQGLEFLIYFQGNSAPDKSGLPSDRFSAERTGGSVSTLTIQRTQQEDSAVYLCASSPQEGEQYFGPGTRLTVT.

The rearrangement links TRBV6-4 to TRBJ1-1; D ambiguous. The CDR3 consists of 14 residues. CDR1 is MRHNA and CDR2 is SNTAGT in the germline V gene. The germline V and J ends were trimmed by 7 bases and 0 bases, with 12 bases remaining between them. This CDR3 is CASKEDFMNTEAFF. DNA of the CDR3: TGTGCCAGCAAGGAGGACTTCATGAACACTGAAGCTTTCTTT.

This chain uses TRBV5-4 with TRBJ1-1; 9 bases map to TRBD1. This CDR3 is built from 16 residues. Germline loops: CDR1 SGHNT, CDR2 YYREEE (reference sequence). V was pared by 4 bases and J by 5 bases, with 12 bases of the junction left unmatched. The CDR3 spells CASSPPGTGWKTEAFF. The CDR3 DNA reads TGTGCCAGCAGCCCGCCCGGGACAGGGTGGAAAACTGAAGCTTTCTTT.

The rearrangement uses TRBV5-1 and TRBJ2-3, with D maybe TRBD2 (5 bases). This CDR3 is built from 15 residues. The germline V gene encodes CDR1 SGHRS and CDR2 YFSETQ. Between the trimmed V and J ends, which lost 2 bases and 2 bases, there was a span of 12 bases. CDR3 loop: CASSFQRRPTDTQYF. The CDR3 DNA is TGCGCCAGCAGCTTTCAGCGGAGGCCCACAGATACGCAGTATTTT.

This clone was observed a single time. CDR3 region: CASSLAGGTETFMGANVLTF. The CDR3 DNA reads as TGTGCCAGCAGCTTAGCAGGGGGGACAGAAACCTTTATGGGGGCCAACGTCCTGACTTTC. The chain has TRBV7-6 and TRBJ2-6; TRBD1 is a possible D gene (7 bases). The CDR3 extends over 20 amino acids. CDR1 is SGHVS and CDR2 is FNYEAQ in the germline V gene. V was cut by 0 bases and J by 4 bases, with 22 bases left in between.

The chain couples TRBV5-1 to TRBJ2-1; 8 nucleotides match TRBD2. The CDR3 is 17 residues long. V dropped 4 bases and J dropped 2; count of bases not matched to a gene: 11. Germline CDR1 SGHRS, CDR2 YFSETQ. The CDR3 DNA reads TGCGCCAGCAGCCAGGAAGGTGCGGGAGGCACCTACAATGAGCAGTTCTTC. Residues: CASSQEGAGGTYNEQFF.

The V and J genes are TRBV7-6 and TRBJ2-3; TRBD2 is a possible D gene (6 bases). This CDR3 region has 18 residues. Germline V gene lookup returns CDR1 SGHVS and CDR2 FNYEAQ. V was pared by 4 bases and J by 6 bases, with 26 bases between. The CDR3 protein is CASSSGPGVGVMLDTQYF. The CDR3 DNA reads as TGTGCCAGCAGCTCCGGGCCGGGGGTTGGGGTGATGTTGGATACGCAGTATTTT.

V gene TRBV6-6 combines with J gene TRBJ2-5; 12 positions match TRBD2. Germline V gives CDR1 MNHNY, CDR2 SVGAGI (reference sequence). V was pared by 6 bases and J by 1 base, with 6 bases of the junction left unmatched. The CDR3 extends over 16 amino acids. The CDR3 reads CASSLTSGGLQETQYF. The DNA of the CDR3 is TGTGCCAGCAGCCTTACTAGCGGGGGGCTCCAAGAGACCCAGTACTTC.

The chain employs TRBV11-3 and TRBJ1-1; 8 positions agree with TRBD1. V gave up 5 bases and J gave up 1 base; unmatched junction bases: 3. The CDR3 is 14 residues long. The germline V gene has CDR1 SGHNT and CDR2 YENEEA. CDR3 nucleotides: TGTGCCAGCAGCCAGGGACAGGCGAACACTGAAGCTTTCTTT. This encodes CASSQGQANTEAFF.

The chain joins TRBV28 to TRBJ2-1; 12 bases map to TRBD1. The CDR3 totals 15 residues. Unmatched junction bases numbered 6, after V lost 6 bases and J lost 6 bases. Looked up from germline, CDR1 is MDHEN and CDR2 is SYDVKM. CDR3 sequence (DNA): TGTGCCAGCAGCCTAGGGACAGGGGGCTTCAATGAGCAGTTCTTC. It codes for CASSLGTGGFNEQFF. Based on the CDR3 plus reference TRBV28 and TRBJ2-1, the full variable domain is DVKVTQSSRYLVKRTGEKVFLECVQDMDHENMFWYRQDPGLGLRLIYFSYDVKMKEKGDIPEGYSVSREKKERFSLILESASTNQTSMYLCASSLGTGGFNEQFFGPGTRLTVL.

The chain has TRBV11-3 and TRBJ2-5; D is ambiguous. Trimming took off 4 bases at V and 3 bases at J, with 9 bases between the two ends. Germline CDR1 and CDR2: SGHNT and YENEEA. The CDR3 covers 13 residues. CDR3 coding DNA: TGTGCCAGCAGCTCTCCGGGTGAAGAGACCCAGTACTTC. The encoded protein is CASSSPGEETQYF.

J is TRBJ1-2 and V is TRBV7-8; 9 bases are a match to TRBD1. The V segment lost 3 bases and the J segment 0 bases; nucleotides outside the gene matches: 2. Germline V gene lookup returns CDR1 SGHVS and CDR2 FQNEAQ. The CDR3 runs to 15 residues. This chain's CDR3 is CASSLGQGPNYGYTF. The CDR3 region has the DNA TGTGCCAGCAGCTTGGGACAGGGCCCTAACTATGGCTACACCTTC.

J is TRBJ2-7 and V is TRBV28; D call uncertain. Germline V gene sequence: CDR1 MDHEN, CDR2 SYDVKM. CDR3 length: 14 amino acids. Between the trimmed V and J ends, which lost 3 bases and 1 base, there was a span of 10 bases. CDR3 coding DNA: TGTGCCAGCAGTTTTTTCTCGGTTTCCTACGAGCAGTACTTC. It codes for CASSFFSVSYEQYF. The entire variable domain, with the rest obtained from reference TRBV28 and TRBJ2-7, is as follows: DVKVTQSSRYLVKRTGEKVFLECVQDMDHENMFWYRQDPGLGLRLIYFSYDVKMKEKGDIPEGYSVSREKKERFSLILESASTNQTSMYLCASSFFSVSYEQYFGPGTRLTVT.

This chain links TRBV2 with TRBJ1-2, with a possible D match to TRBD1 (5 bases). The CDR3 length is 12 residues. V lost 8 bases and J 6 bases, leaving 13 bases between the germline ends. The germline V gene has CDR1 SNHLY and CDR2 FYNNEI. CDR3 protein: CASLRGGDGYTF. DNA of the CDR3: TGTGCCAGCTTGAGGGGAGGGGATGGCTACACCTTC.

The V and J genes are TRBV11-2 and TRBJ2-1; TRBD2 matches at 11 bases. CDR1 is SGHAT, CDR2 FQNNGV, per germline. This CDR3 is built from 18 residues. J was trimmed by 4 bases and V by 1 base; bases with no gene match: 9. The CDR3 loop is CASSLAPALAGGYNEQFF. The CDR3 DNA reads as TGTGCCAGCAGCTTAGCCCCTGCGTTAGCGGGGGGGTACAATGAGCAGTTCTTC. The variable domain in full, completed from reference TRBV11-2 and TRBJ2-1, reads EAGVAQSPRYKIIEKRQSVAFWCNPISGHATLYWYQQILGQGPKLLIQFQNNGVVDDSQLPKDRFSAERLKGVDSTLKIQPAKLEDSAVYLCASSLAPALAGGYNEQFFGPGTRLTVL.

The chain is built from TRBV7-8 and TRBJ1-4, with D tentatively TRBD1 (5 bases). The CDR3 contains 22 residues. The V gene lost 3 bases and the J gene lost 1 base, with 30 bases spanning the gap. Germline V gene lookup returns CDR1 SGHVS and CDR2 FQNEAQ. CDR3 nucleotide sequence: TGTGCCAGCAGCTTCTTCCCCTGGGGCAGGGTAGTTCCGCGTAAAACTAATGAAAAACTGTTTTTT. Residues: CASSFFPWGRVVPRKTNEKLFF.